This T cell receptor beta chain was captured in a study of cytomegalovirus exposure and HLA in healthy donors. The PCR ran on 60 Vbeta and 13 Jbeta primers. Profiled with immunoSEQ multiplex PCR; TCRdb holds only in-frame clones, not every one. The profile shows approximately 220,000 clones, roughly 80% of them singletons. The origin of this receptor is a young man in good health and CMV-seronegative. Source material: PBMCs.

CDR3 DNA sequence: TGTGCCAGCAATAACAGGGGCACCTACGAGCAGTACTTC. It specifies CASNNRGTYEQYF. This rearrangement joins TRBV6-1 to TRBJ2-5; 7 bases are a match to TRBD1. The J call may be incorrect, as the DNA end agrees better with TRBJ2-7. CDR1 MNHNS and CDR2 SASEGT come from the germline V gene. The CDR3 contains 13 residues.